This T cell receptor (beta chain) was recovered during a study of blood T cell repertoires in COVID-19. About the study: Italy, Spain and the United States were the sources of the convalescent and acute COVID-19 samples.

The CDR3 length is 14 residues. The V end was cut by 1 base, the J end by 3 bases, with 10 bases between. From germline, CDR1 is SGHKS and CDR2 YYEKEE (reference sequence). Profiled with immunoSEQ multiplex PCR; TCRdb holds only in-frame clones, not every one. The data show around 76,000 clones, about 90% seen once. Sequenced: peripheral blood. The J gene is TRBJ1-2, the V gene TRBV5-5; tentatively, D is TRBD1 (5 bases). The sequence came from a human donor in a cohort sampled during active COVID-19. The CDR3 bases are TGTGCCAGCAGCTTGCAGGGAGGCGACTATGGCTACACCTTC. Its translation is CASSLQGGDYGYTF.